These 22 T cell receptor beta chains share one sample of origin, sequenced in a study of OX40 agonist ivuxolimab in advanced cancers. Using immunoSEQ multiplex PCR, the repertoire was profiled, and TCRdb retains in-frame clones only, with some absent. The sample lists roughly 90,000 clones, around nine tenths occurring once. Material: CD4+ or CD8+ T cells sorted from blood, obtained in a trial of the OX40 agonist ivuxolimab. The receptors stem from an adult with an advanced solid tumor such as melanoma, head and neck, liver or kidney cancer.

The chain has TRBV4-1 and TRBJ2-3; TRBD2 is a possible D gene (5 bases). CDR1 and CDR2 (germline): MGHRA, YSYEKL. There are 15 residues in the CDR3. V was trimmed by 4 bases and J by 2 bases, leaving 13 bases between them. CDR3 nucleotide sequence: TGCGCCAGCAGCCTCCAAAGCGGAGACACAGATACGCAGTATTTT. This gives the protein CASSLQSGDTDTQYF.

The rearrangement joins TRBV30 to TRBJ2-5; D perhaps matches TRBD1 (5 bases). The V gene's germline CDR1 is GTSNPN and CDR2 SVGIG (reference sequence). V was clipped by 0 bases and J by 0 bases, with 11 bases between them. The CDR3 has 15 residues. The CDR3 loop reads CAWSVLPRDQETQYF. The CDR3 DNA follows: TGTGCCTGGAGTGTACTCCCCAGGGACCAAGAGACCCAGTACTTC.

The chain links TRBV5-1 to TRBJ2-7; D is possibly TRBD2 (6 bases). Germline CDR1 and CDR2: SGHRS and YFSETQ. Trimming removed 5 bases at V and 6 bases at J, with 21 bases between. CDR3 length equals 15 residues. The chain's CDR3 is CASRLGLQGSVEQYF. CDR3 nucleotide sequence: TGCGCCAGCAGGCTGGGACTCCAGGGAAGCGTCGAGCAGTACTTC.

The chain links TRBV9 to TRBJ1-1; D gene ambiguous. Between the trimmed V and J ends, which lost 0 bases and 1 base, there was a span of 7 bases. The CDR3 contains 14 residues. Per the germline V gene, CDR1 is SGDLS and CDR2 is YYNGEE. The CDR3 region has the DNA TGTGCCAGCAGCGTAGCTAGCAGGAACACTGAAGCTTTCTTT. This encodes CASSVASRNTEAFF.

The CDR3 DNA sequence: TGTGCCTGGAGTTCGGGACAGGCGGCTTCACCCCTCCACTTT. Translated, it gives CAWSSGQAASPLHF. V gene TRBV30 combines with J gene TRBJ1-6; 8 bases agree with TRBD1. V lost 2 bases, J lost 9 bases, and 6 bases stayed unmatched. CDR1 is GTSNPN and CDR2 is SVGIG in the germline V gene (reference sequence). The CDR3 loop spans 14 amino acids.

The chain joins TRBV11-2 to TRBJ1-1, with D unresolved. From germline, CDR1 is SGHAT and CDR2 FQNNGV. This CDR3 region has 13 residues. V lost 0 bases to trimming and J lost 6 bases, with 8 bases between them. The CDR3 nucleotides read TGTGCCAGCAGCTTAGAGCGAGGTTCTGAAGCTTTCTTT. Protein product: CASSLERGSEAFF.

The chain couples TRBV28 to TRBJ2-5; possibly TRBD1 or TRBD2 for D (5 bases each). This CDR3 is built from 17 residues. Germline V gene sequence: CDR1 MDHEN, CDR2 SYDVKM. The ends were cut back, 6 bases at V and 5 bases at J, with 25 bases in the middle. CDR3 sequence (DNA): TGTGCCAGCAGGCGCTGGACCCCGGGACGAACCTATGAGACCCAGTACTTC. This sequence encodes CASRRWTPGRTYETQYF.

The chain's CDR3 is CASSPLPEPGSPLHF. The CDR3 DNA is TGTGCCAGCAGCCCGTTGCCTGAACCGGGGTCACCCCTCCACTTT. The V and J genes are TRBV5-6 and TRBJ1-6; D unresolved. The germline gives CDR1 SGHDT, CDR2 YYEEEE. This CDR3 is 15 amino acids long. The ends were cut back, 4 bases at V and 10 bases at J, with 18 bases in the middle.

This clone was counted between two and nine times. The chain employs TRBV9 and TRBJ1-6; 8 bases agree with TRBD1. The germline gives CDR1 SGDLS, CDR2 YYNGEE. The CDR3 length is 18 residues. V lost 4 bases to trimming and J lost 0 bases; unmatched junction nucleotides: 9. CDR3 residues: CASSKGQGGSSYNSPLHF. DNA of the CDR3: TGTGCCAGCAGCAAAGGACAGGGAGGAAGCTCCTATAATTCACCCCTCCACTTT. The variable domain in full, completed from reference TRBV9 and TRBJ1-6, reads DSGVTQTPKHLITATGQRVTLRCSPRSGDLSVYWYQQSLDQGLQFLIQYYNGEERAKGNILERFSAQQFPDLHSELNLSSLELGDSALYFCASSKGQGGSSYNSPLHFGNGTRLTVT.

The rearrangement uses TRBV25-1 and TRBJ2-5; the D gene is possibly TRBD1 (7 bases). From germline, CDR1 is MGHDK and CDR2 SYGVNS. The length of the CDR3 is 15 residues. V was trimmed by 7 bases and J by 3 bases, leaving 18 bases between them. The CDR3 reads CASKQGTLAKETQYF. CDR3 DNA: TGTGCCAGCAAACAGGGGACCCTAGCGAAAGAGACCCAGTACTTC.

This rearrangement joins TRBV6-5 to TRBJ2-3; 11 nucleotides match TRBD1. The CDR3 length is 15 residues. Germline V lookup: CDR1 MNHEY, CDR2 SVGAGI. The V segment lost 6 bases and the J segment 6 bases; nucleotides outside the gene matches: 8. The CDR3: CASSLDRGRSDTQYF. Written as DNA, the CDR3 is TGTGCCAGCAGCTTGGACAGGGGGCGTTCGGATACGCAGTATTTT.

This clone was counted a few times. The gene calls are TRBV7-2 and TRBJ2-7, with 8 bases fitting TRBD1. The germline V gene has CDR1 SGHTA and CDR2 FQGNSA. With V trimmed by 4 bases and J by 7 bases, 12 bases remained unmatched. The CDR3 is 15 amino acids. CDR3 residues: CASSWTPGGTVEQYF. As DNA, the CDR3 is TGTGCCAGCAGCTGGACCCCAGGGGGCACAGTAGAGCAGTACTTC.

The V call is TRBV18, the J call TRBJ2-2; no definite D call. V was pared by 4 bases and J by 8 bases, with 11 bases between. Germline V gene data show CDR1 as KGHSH and CDR2 as LQKENI. This CDR3 is built from 13 residues. DNA for the CDR3: TGTGCCAGCTCACGGGAAGCGAGAGGGGAGCTGTTTTTT. Translating it yields CASSREARGELFF.

The chain couples TRBV6-6 to TRBJ2-3; D ambiguous. The V gene's germline CDR1 is MNHNY and CDR2 SVGAGI (reference sequence). The V end lost 8 bases, the J end lost 5 bases, and 8 bases lay between the germline ends. This CDR3 has 11 residues. This CDR3 is CASSRGDTQYF. The CDR3 DNA is TGTGCCAGCTCCCGAGGAGATACGCAGTATTTT.

Here the CDR3 reads CASSESRGGSGNTIYF. DNA for the CDR3: TGCGCCAGCAGTGAGTCGAGAGGGGGATCAGGAAACACCATATATTTT. This rearrangement joins TRBV10-2 to TRBJ1-3; TRBD1 is a possible D gene (6 bases). V was pared by 0 bases and J by 4 bases, with 13 bases between. Germline V gene data show CDR1 as WSHSY and CDR2 as SAAADI. The CDR3 totals 16 residues.

The chain joins TRBV7-3 to TRBJ2-7; TRBD2 aligns across 12 bases. The CDR3 is made up of 17 amino acids. The junction had 8 bases not matched to a gene; V was cut back by 0 bases and J by 5 bases. Germline values: CDR1 SGHTA, CDR2 FQGTGA. The CDR3 loop reads CASSLTRGLAGGDEQYF. The CDR3 coding sequence is TGTGCCAGCAGCTTAACGAGGGGACTAGCGGGTGGCGACGAGCAGTACTTC.

The V call is TRBV9, the J call TRBJ1-1; D is undetermined. The CDR3 has 15 amino acids. Germline CDR1 SGDLS, CDR2 YYNGEE. Trimming removed 4 bases from V and 1 base from J, with 14 bases in between. The CDR3 DNA follows: TGTGCCAGCAGCCCCTCTTTGAGTGAGAACACTGAAGCTTTCTTT. Residues: CASSPSLSENTEAFF. Full variable domain (rest looked up from reference TRBV9 and TRBJ1-1): DSGVTQTPKHLITATGQRVTLRCSPRSGDLSVYWYQQSLDQGLQFLIQYYNGEERAKGNILERFSAQQFPDLHSELNLSSLELGDSALYFCASSPSLSENTEAFFGQGTRLTVV.

This chain uses TRBV14 with TRBJ2-2, with a weak D call TRBD1 (6 bases). The CDR3 totals 15 residues. Germline V gene lookup returns CDR1 SGHDN and CDR2 FVKESK. V was cut by 4 bases and J by 0 bases, with 9 bases left in between. CDR3 sequence: CASSRTASNTGELFF. CDR3 in DNA: TGTGCCAGCAGCCGGACAGCCTCGAACACCGGGGAGCTGTTTTTT.

The V call is TRBV27, the J call TRBJ2-4; D remains unclear. CDR1 and CDR2 (germline): MNHEY, SMNVEV (reference sequence). The CDR3 is 14 residues long. With 1 base removed from V and 7 bases from J, the gap between germline ends came to 11 bases. The CDR3 spells CASSLFGKANIQYF. CDR3 nucleotides: TGTGCCAGCAGTTTATTTGGGAAAGCCAACATTCAGTACTTC.

The gene calls are TRBV9 and TRBJ1-2; D is ambiguous. Per the germline V gene, CDR1 is SGDLS and CDR2 is YYNGEE. The CDR3 is 13 amino acids. With 4 bases removed from V and 3 bases from J, the gap between germline ends came to 10 bases. The CDR3 DNA reads TGTGCCAGCAGCCCCCAGACGGACTATGGCTACACCTTC. Amino acid sequence: CASSPQTDYGYTF.

This sequence joins TRBV19 and TRBJ2-7, with a weak D call TRBD1 (5 bases). CDR3 size: 14 residues. V lost 3 bases to trimming and J lost 0 bases, with 9 bases between them. The germline CDR1 and CDR2 sequences are LNHDA and SQIVND (reference sequence). The CDR3 region is CASSMVRDSYEQYF. The CDR3 DNA is TGTGCCAGTAGTATGGTCAGGGACTCCTACGAGCAGTACTTC.

The chain carries TRBV21-1 and TRBJ2-3; whether TRBD2, the table's D call, matches the DNA was not checked. TRBV21-1 is described as a pseudogene. This CDR3 has 16 residues. CDR3 loop: CASSKGRGRSTDTQYF. The CDR3 DNA reads as TGTGCCAGCAGCAAAGGGCGCGGGAGGAGCACAGATACGCAGTATTTT.